One sample yielded the 26 T cell receptor beta chains listed below, sequenced in a study of T cells in Graves' hyperthyroidism and ophthalmopathy. The investigators amplified TCR beta CDR3 regions from RNA transcripts. First-round RT-PCR targeting the TCR CDR3 was performed with the HTBI primer set. TCRdb reanalysed the multiplex PCR reads using MiXCR and keeps one entry per CDR3 protein. Of some 420,000 distinct CDR3 sequences in the sample, around 13% were seen once. Sequenced: blood. All receptors derive from a woman under 30 with Graves' hyperthyroidism.

This clonotype was seen ten or more times. V and J are TRBV5-6 and TRBJ2-1, with TRBD1 matching over 12 bases. CDR3 length: 15 amino acids. The V and J ends lost 4 bases and 7 bases, in that order; junction bases with no gene match: 6. Germline V CDR1 and CDR2: SGHDT, YYEEEE. The CDR3 loop reads CASSPGQGAWNEQFF. CDR3 bases: TGTGCCAGCAGCCCGGGACAGGGGGCATGGAATGAGCAGTTCTTC.

This clonotype was detected ten times or more. The chain recombines TRBV7-2 with TRBJ2-7; 7 nucleotides align to TRBD2. Germline lookup yields CDR1 SGHTA and CDR2 FQGNSA. After removal of 8 bases from V and 1 base from J, the junction contained 8 bases not matched to a gene. This CDR3 has 14 amino acids. The CDR3 protein is CASGTTFESYEQYF. In nucleotides, the CDR3 is TGTGCCAGCGGGACTACCTTTGAGTCCTACGAGCAGTACTTC.

The chain has TRBV27 and TRBJ2-5; D remains unclear. The CDR3 runs 15 residues. CDR1 MNHEY and CDR2 SMNVEV come from the germline V gene (reference sequence). Trimming left V 5 bases short and J 5 bases short, with 18 bases between. The CDR3 protein is CASSPPPLLGETQYF. CDR3 sequence (DNA): TGTGCCAGCAGTCCCCCCCCCCTCCTGGGGGAGACCCAGTACTTC.

This clonotype was observed many times. This rearrangement joins TRBV30 to TRBJ1-1, with 9 bases identical to TRBD1. Looked up from germline, CDR1 is GTSNPN and CDR2 is SVGIG (reference sequence). The trim removed 2 bases at V and 5 bases at J, leaving 3 bases unmatched. The CDR3 totals 13 residues. DNA of the CDR3: TGTGCCTGGAGTAGGACAGGGGATACTGAAGCTTTCTTT. Translation gives CAWSRTGDTEAFF.

This clonotype came up many times. This chain uses TRBV20-1 with TRBJ2-5; 11 bases are a match to TRBD2. The CDR3 length is 15 residues. V shed 0 bases and J 5 bases; nucleotides not matched to a gene: 5. Germline CDR1 is DFQATT and CDR2 is SNEGSKA (reference sequence). Here the CDR3 DNA reads TGCAGTGCTAGAGATTTAGCGGGAGGGCGGGAGACCCAGTACTTC. Its translation: CSARDLAGGRETQYF.

The chain recombines TRBV20-1 with TRBJ2-1, with D possibly TRBD1 on 6 matching bases. The CDR3 loop spans 14 amino acids. Trimming shortened V by 5 bases and J by 1 base, and 12 bases separated the two germline ends. Germline V gene sequence: CDR1 DFQATT, CDR2 SNEGSKA (reference sequence). CDR3: CSASGTPSYNEQFF. CDR3 nucleotide sequence: TGCAGTGCTTCCGGGACACCATCCTACAATGAGCAGTTCTTC.

There are many counts of this clonotype. V and J are TRBV20-1 and TRBJ2-3; 7 bases are a match to TRBD2. CDR1 and CDR2 (germline): DFQATT, SNEGSKA (reference sequence). V gave up 3 bases and J gave up 3 bases; unmatched junction bases: 9. The CDR3 spans 15 residues. DNA of the CDR3: TGCAGTGCTAGTTCGGCGGGAGAGGGAACAGATACGCAGTATTTT. It translates to CSASSAGEGTDTQYF.

In this sample, this clonotype turned up a few times. The V call is TRBV19, the J call TRBJ2-5, with a tentative D call TRBD1 (6 bases). The CDR3 has 14 amino acids. Looked up from germline, CDR1 is LNHDA and CDR2 is SQIVND (reference sequence). V lost 6 bases and J lost 2, with 13 bases in between. The CDR3 loop reads CASSLTGKQETQYF. The CDR3 nucleotides read TGTGCCAGTAGCCTTACAGGGAAACAAGAGACCCAGTACTTC.

This clonotype appeared a few times. The rearrangement joins TRBV19 to TRBJ1-4; 7 bases fit TRBD1. Germline V gene data show CDR1 as LNHDA and CDR2 as SQIVND (reference sequence). V was clipped by 1 base and J by 7 bases; unmatched bases: 6. The CDR3 has 15 amino acids. The CDR3 is CASSIGRRQGEKLFF. DNA of the CDR3: TGTGCCAGTAGTATAGGCCGCCGACAGGGTGAAAAACTGTTTTTT.

This clonotype came up many times. The rearrangement links TRBV6-5 to TRBJ2-3; the D is unclear. The CDR3 covers 14 residues. Germline V gene data show CDR1 as MNHEY and CDR2 as SVGAGI. V was clipped by 0 bases and J by 2 bases, with 6 bases between them. The CDR3 region is CASSYSDFTDTQYF. The CDR3 region has the DNA TGTGCCAGCAGTTACTCAGACTTCACAGATACGCAGTATTTT.

This clonotype has a count of ten or more. The V gene is TRBV20-1, the J gene TRBJ1-5; D gene uncertain. Trimming removed 1 base from V and 4 bases from J, with 11 bases in between. CDR3 length equals 14 residues. The germline CDR1 and CDR2 sequences are DFQATT and SNEGSKA (reference sequence). CDR3 region: CSARAQRRNQPQHF. The CDR3 nucleotides read TGCAGTGCTAGAGCCCAGAGGAGAAATCAGCCCCAGCATTTT.

In DNA form, the CDR3 reads TGTGCCAGCCTCAAAGTCGGGCAGGAGGGGCTGTATTCCTACGAGCAGTACTTC. Its translation: CASLKVGQEGLYSYEQYF. The chain carries TRBV6-1 and TRBJ2-7, with a weak D call TRBD2 (6 bases). This CDR3 has 18 amino acids. CDR1 and CDR2 (germline): MNHNS, SASEGT. The ends were cut back, 8 bases at V and 1 base at J, with 27 bases in the middle.

The chain links TRBV5-8 to TRBJ2-1; D call uncertain. Trimming left V 4 bases short and J 5 bases short, with 13 bases between. This CDR3 spans 14 amino acids. Germline CDR1 SGHTS, CDR2 YDEGEE. This CDR3 reads CASSPGPEDNEQFF. The CDR3 bases are TGTGCCAGCAGCCCTGGACCCGAGGACAATGAGCAGTTCTTC.

This clonotype was detected ten times or more. The chain joins TRBV5-1 to TRBJ2-1, with 8 nucleotides matching TRBD2. The CDR3 is 15 residues long. Germline trimming cut 7 bases from V and 2 bases from J; bases unmatched to any gene: 8. Germline V gene sequence: CDR1 SGHRS, CDR2 YFSETQ. The CDR3 sequence: CASGISGSTYNEQFF. DNA for the CDR3: TGCGCCAGCGGAATAAGCGGGAGTACCTACAATGAGCAGTTCTTC.

This chain uses TRBV13 with TRBJ1-4; 9 bases map to TRBD1. Germline values: CDR1 PRHDT, CDR2 FYEKMQ (reference sequence). Unmatched junction bases numbered 9, after V lost 5 bases and J lost 5 bases. This CDR3 spans 16 amino acids. CDR3 sequence (DNA): TGTGCCAGCAGCGCCACCCGGGACAGGGCAAATGAAAAACTGTTTTTT. As protein: CASSATRDRANEKLFF.

The chain joins TRBV5-8 to TRBJ1-4, with D possibly TRBD1 on 5 matching bases. The germline V gene encodes CDR1 SGHTS and CDR2 YDEGEE. The V gene lost 0 bases and the J gene lost 4 bases, with 10 bases spanning the gap. This CDR3 comprises 15 residues. CDR3 nucleotides: TGTGCCAGCAGCTTGGATCGGAGGGGTAATGAAAAACTGTTTTTT. Translating it yields CASSLDRRGNEKLFF.

This clonotype was counted at least ten times. The chain combines TRBV7-9 with TRBJ2-3, with 13 bases matching TRBD2. The CDR3 has 19 residues. V lost 0 bases and J lost 1; bases outside the gene matches: 7. CDR1 and CDR2 (germline): SEHNR, FQNEAQ (reference sequence). The CDR3 coding sequence is TGTGCCAGCAGCTTAGCGCAGTTCGGACTAGCGGGAGGCACAGATACGCAGTATTTT. It encodes CASSLAQFGLAGGTDTQYF.

This clonotype appeared many times. This sequence joins TRBV10-3 and TRBJ1-2; the match to TRBD1 covers 7 bases. The CDR3 sequence is 15 residues long. Germline V lookup: CDR1 ENHRY, CDR2 SYGVKD. V lost 10 bases, J lost 0 bases, and 11 bases stayed unmatched. The CDR3 nucleotides read TGTGCCACCAGGATGGGGACAGATACTAACTATGGCTACACCTTC. Amino acid sequence: CATRMGTDTNYGYTF.

This clonotype was recorded a few times. The V gene is TRBV4-3, the J gene TRBJ2-7, with TRBD1 identical over 7 bases. The CDR3 loop spans 15 amino acids. The germline V gene encodes CDR1 LGHNA and CDR2 YSLEER. Losses at the gene ends were 2 bases for V and 3 bases for J; bases not matched to a gene: 7. CDR3 DNA: TGCGCCAGCAGCCAATCAGGGGGTTTTGGCTACGAGCAGTACTTC. This sequence encodes CASSQSGGFGYEQYF.

This clonotype was seen more than once but under ten times. The chain is built from TRBV3-1 and TRBJ2-1; D perhaps matches TRBD2 (6 bases). Trimming removed 4 bases from V and 1 base from J, with 11 bases in between. CDR3 length: 15 amino acids. CDR1 is LGHDT and CDR2 is YNNKEL in the germline V gene (reference sequence). This CDR3 is CASSLLSGSYNEQFF. CDR3 nucleotide sequence: TGTGCCAGCAGCCTCCTTAGCGGTTCCTACAATGAGCAGTTCTTC.

This clonotype appeared many times. The J gene is TRBJ2-6, the V gene TRBV2; 8 nucleotides agree with TRBD1. The CDR3 has 16 residues. V dropped 7 bases and J dropped 1; count of bases not matched to a gene: 6. Germline V lookup: CDR1 SNHLY, CDR2 FYNNEI. The CDR3 DNA reads TGTGCCAGCACCAGACAGGGGAGGTCTGGGGCCAACGTCCTGACTTTC. Translation gives CASTRQGRSGANVLTF. The variable domain in full, completed from reference TRBV2 and TRBJ2-6, reads EPEVTQTPSHQVTQMGQEVILRCVPISNHLYFYWYRQILGQKVEFLVSFYNNEISEKSEIFDDQFSVERPDGSNFTLKIRSTKLEDSAMYFCASTRQGRSGANVLTFGAGSRLTVL.

At least ten counts were recorded for this clonotype. In DNA form, the CDR3 reads TGCAGTGCTAGACGGCTAGCGGGAGCGACCTGCAATGAGCAGTTCTTC. Protein: CSARRLAGATCNEQFF. V gene TRBV20-1 combines with J gene TRBJ2-1; 10 nucleotides align to TRBD2. Germline-derived CDR1 and CDR2 are DFQATT and SNEGSKA (reference sequence). The CDR3 extends over 16 amino acids. With V trimmed by 2 bases and J by 6 bases, 10 bases remained unmatched.

Ten or more counts support this clonotype. CDR3 nucleotides: TGTGCCAGCAGCTTATCTAGCGGGAGTGGATACAATGAGCAGTTCTTC. Translation: CASSLSSGSGYNEQFF. The chain combines TRBV7-3 with TRBJ2-1; TRBD2 matches 10 bases. Germline loops: CDR1 SGHTA, CDR2 FQGTGA. The CDR3 covers 16 residues. V lost 2 bases to trimming and J lost 4 bases; unmatched junction nucleotides: 5.

The V call is TRBV19, the J call TRBJ2-1; possible D gene TRBD2, 6 bases. The J call may be mistaken, given a closer DNA end match to TRBJ2-7. CDR3 length: 14 residues. Germline CDR1 reads LNHDA; CDR2 reads SQIVND (reference sequence). The CDR3 sequence is CASSGGATYNEQYF. The DNA of the CDR3 is TGTGCCAGTAGTGGCGGGGCTACTTACAATGAGCAGTACTTC.

This clonotype has at least ten counts. The V and J genes are TRBV28 and TRBJ2-1, with D unresolved. Trimming pared 2 bases from V and 0 bases from J, leaving 8 bases between. The CDR3 sequence is 15 residues long. CDR1 is MDHEN and CDR2 is SYDVKM in the germline V gene. Here the CDR3 DNA reads TGTGCCAGCAGTTTACAGCCAAGCTCCTACAATGAGCAGTTCTTC. Its protein product is CASSLQPSSYNEQFF.

The rearrangement joins TRBV6-1 to TRBJ2-7; 10 bases agree with TRBD2. The CDR3 totals 16 residues. CDR1 is MNHNS, CDR2 SASEGT, per germline. V lost 3 bases to trimming and J lost 4 bases; unmatched junction nucleotides: 9. CDR3 coding DNA: TGTGCCAGCAGTGACTATACGACTAGCGGGCAGTACGAGCAGTACTTC. The encoded protein is CASSDYTTSGQYEQYF.